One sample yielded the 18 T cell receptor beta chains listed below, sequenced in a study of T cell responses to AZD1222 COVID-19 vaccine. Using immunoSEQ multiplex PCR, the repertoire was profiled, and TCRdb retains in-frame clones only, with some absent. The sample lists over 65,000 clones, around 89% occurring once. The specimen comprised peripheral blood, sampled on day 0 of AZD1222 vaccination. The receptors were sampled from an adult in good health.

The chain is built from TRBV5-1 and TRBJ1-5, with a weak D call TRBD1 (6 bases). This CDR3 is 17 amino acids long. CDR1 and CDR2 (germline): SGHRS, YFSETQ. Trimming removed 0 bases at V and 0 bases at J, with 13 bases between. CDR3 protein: CASSLVGGRDSNQPQHF. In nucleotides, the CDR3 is TGCGCCAGCAGCTTGGTAGGGGGAAGGGATAGCAATCAGCCCCAGCATTTT.

In nucleotides, the CDR3 is TGTGCCAGTACCTACGACCCGAATTCACCCCTCCACTTT. It translates to CASTYDPNSPLHF. This chain joins TRBV19 and TRBJ1-6; no firm D call. The CDR3 is made up of 13 amino acids. Germline V gives CDR1 LNHDA, CDR2 SQIVND (reference sequence). Trimming shortened V by 7 bases and J by 7 bases, and 11 bases separated the two germline ends.

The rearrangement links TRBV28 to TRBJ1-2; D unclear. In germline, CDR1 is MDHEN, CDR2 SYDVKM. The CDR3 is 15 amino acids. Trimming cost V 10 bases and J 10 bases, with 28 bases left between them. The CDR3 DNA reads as TGTGCCACCATGACGGTGGGTGGTCTTACTCCTGACTACACCTTC. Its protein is CATMTVGGLTPDYTF.

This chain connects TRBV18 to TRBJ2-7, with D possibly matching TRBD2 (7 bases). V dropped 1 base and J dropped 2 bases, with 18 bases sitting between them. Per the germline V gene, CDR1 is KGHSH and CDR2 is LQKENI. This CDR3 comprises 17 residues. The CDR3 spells CASSPRIQGGGTYEQYF. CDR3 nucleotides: TGTGCCAGCTCACCACGAATACAGGGAGGGGGAACCTACGAGCAGTACTTC.

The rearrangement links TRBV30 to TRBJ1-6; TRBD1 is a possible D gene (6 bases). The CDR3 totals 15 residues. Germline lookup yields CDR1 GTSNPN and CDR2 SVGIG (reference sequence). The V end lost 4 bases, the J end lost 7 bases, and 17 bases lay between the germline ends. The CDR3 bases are TGTGCCTGGAAAGCTCGTGGACAGCTAAATTCACCCCTCCACTTT. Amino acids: CAWKARGQLNSPLHF.

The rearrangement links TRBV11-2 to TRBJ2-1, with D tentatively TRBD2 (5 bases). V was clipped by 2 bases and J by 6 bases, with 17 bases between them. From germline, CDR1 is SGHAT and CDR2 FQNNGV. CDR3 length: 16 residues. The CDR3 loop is CASSLNTGTSSNEQFF. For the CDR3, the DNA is TGTGCCAGCAGCTTAAACACCGGAACTAGTAGCAATGAGCAGTTCTTC.

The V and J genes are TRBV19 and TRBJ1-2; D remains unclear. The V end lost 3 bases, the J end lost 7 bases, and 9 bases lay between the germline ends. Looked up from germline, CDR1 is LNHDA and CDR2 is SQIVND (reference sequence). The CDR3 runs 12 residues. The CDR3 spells CASSISAGGYTF. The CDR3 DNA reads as TGTGCCAGTAGTATCTCAGCTGGTGGCTACACCTTC. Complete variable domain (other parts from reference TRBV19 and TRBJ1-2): DGGITQSPKYLFRKEGQNVTLSCEQNLNHDAMYWYRQDPGQGLRLIYYSQIVNDFQKGDIAEGYSVSREKKESFPLTVTSAQKNPTAFYLCASSISAGGYTFGSGTRLTVV.

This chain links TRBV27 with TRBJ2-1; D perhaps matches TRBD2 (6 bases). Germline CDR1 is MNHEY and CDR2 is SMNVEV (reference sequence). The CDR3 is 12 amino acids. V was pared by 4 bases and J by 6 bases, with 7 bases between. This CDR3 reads CASSWRANEQFF. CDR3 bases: TGTGCCAGCAGTTGGAGGGCCAATGAGCAGTTCTTC.

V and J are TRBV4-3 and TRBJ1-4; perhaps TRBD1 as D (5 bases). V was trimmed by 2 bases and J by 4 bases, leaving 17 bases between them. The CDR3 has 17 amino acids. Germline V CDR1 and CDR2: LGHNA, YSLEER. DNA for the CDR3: TGCGCCAGCAGCCAACACCCCGGACGGAGGGGTAATGAAAAACTGTTTTTT. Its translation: CASSQHPGRRGNEKLFF.

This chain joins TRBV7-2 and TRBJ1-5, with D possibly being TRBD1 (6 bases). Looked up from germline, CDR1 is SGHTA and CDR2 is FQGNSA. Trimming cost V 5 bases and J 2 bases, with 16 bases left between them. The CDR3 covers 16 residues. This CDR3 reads CASSPSAGGGNQPQHF. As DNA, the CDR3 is TGTGCCAGCAGCCCTTCAGCCGGGGGCGGCAATCAGCCCCAGCATTTT.

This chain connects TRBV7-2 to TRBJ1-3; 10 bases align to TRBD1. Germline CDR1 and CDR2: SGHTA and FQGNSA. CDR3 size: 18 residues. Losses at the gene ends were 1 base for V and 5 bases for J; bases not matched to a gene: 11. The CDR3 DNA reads TGTGCCAGCAGCTTAGGACAGGGGGCAACTTTCCCGCGAAACACCATATATTTT. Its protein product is CASSLGQGATFPRNTIYF.

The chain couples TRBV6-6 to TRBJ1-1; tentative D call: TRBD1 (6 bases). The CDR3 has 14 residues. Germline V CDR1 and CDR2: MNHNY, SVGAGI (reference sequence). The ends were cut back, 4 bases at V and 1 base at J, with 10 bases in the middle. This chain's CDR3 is CASSFTGSNTEAFF. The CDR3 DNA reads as TGTGCCAGCAGTTTCACAGGGTCGAACACTGAAGCTTTCTTT.

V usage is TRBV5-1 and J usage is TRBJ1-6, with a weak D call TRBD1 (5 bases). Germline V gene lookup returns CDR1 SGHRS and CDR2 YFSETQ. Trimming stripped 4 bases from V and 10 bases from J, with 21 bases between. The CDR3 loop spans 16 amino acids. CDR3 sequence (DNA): TGCGCCAGCAGCCCAGCCGGTGAAGGGGTTTGGTCACCCCTCCACTTT. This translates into CASSPAGEGVWSPLHF.

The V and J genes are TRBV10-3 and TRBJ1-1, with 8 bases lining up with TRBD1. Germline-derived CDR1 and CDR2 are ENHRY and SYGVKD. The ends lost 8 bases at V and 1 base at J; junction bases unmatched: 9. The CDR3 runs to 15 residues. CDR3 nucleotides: TGTGCCATCCGGGGACCTGGGACAGGGAACACTGAAGCTTTCTTT. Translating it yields CAIRGPGTGNTEAFF.

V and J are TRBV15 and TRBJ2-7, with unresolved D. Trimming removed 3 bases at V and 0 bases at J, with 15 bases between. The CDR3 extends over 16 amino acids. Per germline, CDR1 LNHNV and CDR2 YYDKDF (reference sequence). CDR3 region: CATSRAPGQASYEQYF. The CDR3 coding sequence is TGTGCCACCAGCAGGGCCCCCGGGCAGGCCTCCTACGAGCAGTACTTC.

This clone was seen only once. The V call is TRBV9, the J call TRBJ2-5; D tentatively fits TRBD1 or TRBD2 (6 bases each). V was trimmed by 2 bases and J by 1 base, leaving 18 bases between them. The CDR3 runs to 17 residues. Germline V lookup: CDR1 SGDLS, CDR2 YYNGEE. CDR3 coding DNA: TGTGCCAGCAGCGTGGGGACAAATTGGGGGGCCCAAGAGACCCAGTACTTC. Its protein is CASSVGTNWGAQETQYF.

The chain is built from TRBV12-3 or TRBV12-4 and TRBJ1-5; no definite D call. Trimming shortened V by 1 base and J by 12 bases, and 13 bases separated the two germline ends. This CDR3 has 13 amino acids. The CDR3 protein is CASSLGNIRGQHF. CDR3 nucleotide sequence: TGTGCCAGCAGTTTAGGGAATATCCGGGGCCAGCATTTT.

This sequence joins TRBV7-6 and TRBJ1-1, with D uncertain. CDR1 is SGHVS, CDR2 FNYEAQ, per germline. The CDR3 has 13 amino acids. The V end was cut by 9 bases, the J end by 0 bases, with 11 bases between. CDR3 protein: CASKQSMNTEAFF. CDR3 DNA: TGTGCCAGTAAACAGAGCATGAACACTGAAGCTTTCTTT. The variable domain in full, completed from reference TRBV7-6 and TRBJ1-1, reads GAGVSQSPRYKVTKRGQDVALRCDPISGHVSLYWYRQALGQGPEFLTYFNYEAQQDKSGLPNDRFSAERPEGSISTLTIQRTEQRDSAMYRCASKQSMNTEAFFGQGTRLTVV.